Described below is a single TCR beta chain sequence and its context. The investigators amplified TCR beta CDR3 regions from RNA transcripts. When the TCR CDR3 underwent first-round RT-PCR, the HTBI primer set was used. Each CDR3 protein is one row after TCRdb ran MiXCR on the multiplex PCR reads. The table shows a few hundred thousand distinct CDR3 sequences, with more than 15% occurring only once. The entry originates in a study of T cells in Graves' hyperthyroidism and ophthalmopathy. Sequenced sample: blood. The receptor's source is a woman aged 40 to 50 with Graves' ophthalmopathy.

The CDR3 loop is CASSFGRGQVYEQYF. The CDR3 DNA reads TGTGCCAGCAGCTTTGGTCGGGGACAGGTCTACGAGCAGTACTTC. The rearrangement uses TRBV11-1 and TRBJ2-7; 8 bases match TRBD1. The CDR3 spans 15 residues. CDR1 is SGHAT, CDR2 FQDESV, per germline (reference sequence). V lost 3 bases to trimming and J lost 3 bases; unmatched junction nucleotides: 7.